This T cell receptor beta chain was profiled in a study of cytomegalovirus exposure and HLA in healthy donors (TCRdb year 2017). Regarding the complete study: An earlier analysis of several hundred of the donors reported approximately 300 Gb of sequence data and approximately 110 million unique TCR beta sequences from 190 million or so T cells. An early release covering around 630 HLA-typed donors comprised about 310 gigabases of sequencing data and 85 million or so unique TCR sequences. The genetic ancestry cluster associated with self-reported Caucasian donors included 65% to 90% of the 300 to 400 genotyped donors. The study was designed to test whether signatures of past pathogen exposure could be identified by cataloging public T cell receptors. Using immunosequencing, the study profiled T cell repertoires from 550 to 750 subjects and related those repertoires to cytomegalovirus serostatus. Along with the roughly 670-subject first cohort, a separate validation cohort of around 110 different subjects was used. To predict cytomegalovirus infection status, the study combined high-throughput TCR immunosequencing, statistical association of individual TCRs with disease status, and machine learning. A later analysis re-examined previously published TCR beta repertoires from about 700 donors and added high-resolution HLA genotyping to investigate patterns of TCR occurrence. The later analysis used no new phenotypic data to find candidate immune exposures, relying instead on TCR beta sequences and their occurrence across donors. An earlier analysis of approximately 580 of the donors used high-throughput TCR beta sequencing to judge whether each TCR beta V gene segment behaved as functional or pseudogenic. Alongside the repertoire data, information on donor age, sex, ethnicity and CMV serostatus was compiled. Genome-wide SNP genotypes for about 65% of the roughly 700 donors were used in a later genetic analysis, which treated that subset as a discovery cohort. Every repertoire in the discovery cohort had been generated on one and the same sequencing platform. Class I and class II HLA loci were covered by the typing at four-digit resolution. The number of donors typed differed by locus, with roughly 620-640 for A, B, C, DRB1 and DQB1, over 500 for DQA1, 600 to 610 for DPA1, and over 400 for DPB1. A handful of DR-DQ haplotypes were handled as single units for association and clustering because linkage in the cohort was strong. Across approximately 400 genotyped donors of the cohort, an average of about 240,000 unique TCR beta nucleotide sequences per donor were sequenced, and roughly 17% of those sequences were non-productive.

Regarding this clone: The specificity of this receptor is unknown. No base quality values were provided; no much bigger clone lies one nucleotide off.

CDR3 length: 12 amino acids, cysteine to phenylalanine. CDR3 DNA is the only sequence kept; it has 36 bases, read in frame from the first base. From the germline V gene, CDR1 is MDHEN and CDR2 is SYDVKM. Trimming at the junction amounts to 6 bases on V and 7 bases on J, and the germline ends lie 9 bases apart. Beyond this particular receptor, the publication reports: In a later analysis, most CMV-associated TCR beta chains were found to appear HLA-restricted, with HLA associations seemingly driven largely by CMV exposure. Roughly uniform sequencing depth across donors was assumed in presence/absence analyses, although this assumption may not hold. A later analysis reported that several top co-occurrence clusters appeared linked to parvovirus B19, influenza, CMV and Epstein-Barr virus. This cohort had only TCR beta chains sequenced, and the lack of alpha or paired-chain data limited which features could be detected. When HLA alleles, especially DR and DQ, strongly co-occurred, TCR associations were difficult to assign to individual alleles. A cluster of highly shared sequence variants was judged likely to represent a technical artifact of the sequencing pipeline. A later analysis associated 15,000 to 20,000 TCR beta sequences with specific HLA alleles at a false discovery rate of 0.05. The earlier analysis of nearly 600 of the donors excluded approximately 17 rarely observed V segments, including chromosome 9 orphons, because counts were too low. Immune exposure information for the cohort was limited to CMV serostatus. In a later analysis, TCR association rates were found to vary across HLA loci, with the most associated TCRs seen for DRB1 alleles and the fewest for HLA-C alleles. A few of the identified cytomegalovirus-associated TCR beta chains were confirmed in vitro to be specific for cytomegalovirus antigens. Because HLA typing was unavailable for some donors at each locus, only the typed subset was used in association tests. Because the 87-base-pair reads could not distinguish some IMGT-functional V segments, including TRBV6-2 and TRBV6-3, those segments were excluded. The authors suggested that the approach could potentially be extended to other disease states and immunological phenotypes. The classifier was reported to diagnose cytomegalovirus status with high specificity and sensitivity in both the original and validation cohorts. V-gene and J-gene trimming of TCR beta chains was associated with a missense DCLRE1C variant in a later genetic analysis, and the association was replicated in an independent cohort. Linkage disequilibrium might explain the correlated functional status among segregating V segments, but an unknown experimental factor could not be excluded. In the study, approximately 160 TCR beta chains were listed as associated with cytomegalovirus. An earlier analysis of 587 of the donors showed that most TCR beta V segments appeared in productive rearrangements either about 87% or about 30% of the time, which broadly matched IMGT annotations. A later genetic analysis reported fewer N-insertions in productive TCRs among donors in an Asian-associated ancestry cluster than the roughly 720-donor mean. Across donors, most TCR sequences were observed very rarely, whereas some public TCRs were present in many individuals. A further reported finding was that TCR beta sequences accurately predicted the HLA-A and HLA-B alleles for most subjects in the first cohort. In a later analysis, HLA-associated TCR beta chains were found to be more clonally expanded and to have lower generation probabilities than equally common non-associated chains.

Libraries came from the immunoSEQ multiplex PCR assay. For the multiplex PCR, a mixture combining 60 forward primers for TCR Vbeta segments and 13 reverse primers for TCR Jbeta segments was used. The CDR3 region of rearranged TCR beta genes was amplified from genomic DNA by a multiplex PCR assay. Amplified TCR beta libraries were sequenced as 87-base-pair reads on the Illumina HiSeq System. In the authors' own workflow: A later analysis tallied 75 million to 95 million unique TCR beta chains across the 650 to 750 repertoires, and approximately 11 million of those chains were shared by two or more donors. To remove PCR and sequencing errors, raw reads were error-corrected and collapsed into unique sequences using a nearest-neighbor algorithm that merged closely related sequences. Alignment of CDR3 sequences to IMGT reference sequences was used to assign V, D and J gene segments. For a sequence to be retained, a match of at least six nucleotides was required to both a V gene segment and a J gene segment. A rearrangement was called productive if the CDR3 had no stop codons and remained in frame with V and J, and every other rearrangement was called non-productive. Following IMGT convention, CDR3 was defined as the stretch from the second conserved V-encoded cysteine to the conserved J-encoded phenylalanine. In an earlier analysis of approximately 500 of the donors, sequences lacking an unambiguous match to a single V gene segment were excluded. In an earlier analysis of about 590 of the donors, a V segment was called functional when productive rearrangements were above 56.7%, and segregating when the standard deviation between donors exceeded 5%. A statistical classification framework was built to diagnose cytomegalovirus status from the catalog of TCR beta chain sequences. V and J gene assignment, in a later analysis, came from comparing TCR nucleotide sequences with IMGT/GENE-DB human TR gene sequences. A later analysis assigned CDR3 sequences and most-parsimonious VDJ recombination scenarios with the TCRdist pipeline. In a later analysis, every TCR beta chain was defined by the combination of its CDR3 amino acid sequence and its V-gene family, and reads without a unique V-gene family were dropped. A later analysis removed 592 highly shared, low-generation-probability nucleotide sequences to deal with suspected cross-contamination and a sequencing artifact. In a later analysis, a clonal expansion index for each public chain was calculated from normalized within-repertoire ranks of inferred template counts. In a later analysis, generation probabilities were computed with a VDJ recombination model fitted to out-of-frame rearrangements, and the resulting probabilities were checked against IGoR. In a later analysis, hypergeometric tests were used to score TCR-TCR, TCR-HLA and TCR-CMV co-occurrence, with a repertoire-size bias correction applied to TCR pairs. In a later analysis, false discovery rates were estimated by permuting HLA or CMV assignments 20 times. In a later analysis, co-occurring TCRs were grouped with DBSCAN, and TCRdist sequence similarity was added when clustering was performed within HLA-allele-positive subsets. Repertoires with fewer than 30,000 or more than 120,000 public chains, plus five repertoires with anomalous nucleotide sharing, were excluded from co-occurrence clustering. TCRdb obtained this table from immuneACCESS and retained in-frame rearrangements with V and J assigned. These tables miss some clones; where compared with another copy, unresolved V genes account for less than half of the shortfall, and the remainder is unexplained. The DNA gave D and trimming, while V, J and clone size come from that table. This sample comprises some 150,000 clones, less than 85% of them detected only once. The ten largest clonotypes hold over 1.2% of the sample.

The cohort comprised 670 or so healthy bone marrow donors. All cohort members were sampled while nominally healthy, although unrecorded immune exposures were likely present. The donor tested CMV seronegative, placing the donor among the roughly 400 seronegative members of the cohort. A peripheral blood sample was provided by each donor, and peripheral blood mononuclear cells were used for TCR beta sequencing. The Qiagen DNeasy Blood Extraction Kit was used to extract genomic DNA from the blood cell samples. The rearrangement joined TRBV28 to TRBJ1-4; the D gene is unclear. The sample taken for sequencing was PBMCs. This receptor was obtained from a man aged 60-69 years in good health and CMV-seronegative. The CDR3 has the sequence CASRSSGEKLFF. The nucleotide sequence reads TGTGCCAGCAGGTCCTCGGGTGAAAAACTGTTTTTT.